What follows are 22 T cell receptor beta chains derived from one specimen sequenced in a study of blood T cell repertoires in COVID-19. Produced via immunoSEQ multiplex PCR; TCRdb's table is partial and in-frame only. The sample has about 320,000 clones; about 82% are singletons. Sequencing was performed on peripheral blood. Receptors were obtained from a human donor in a cohort sampled during active COVID-19.

This sequence joins TRBV29-1 and TRBJ2-7; the D gene is possibly TRBD1 (6 bases). The CDR3 runs 12 residues. From germline, CDR1 is SQVTM and CDR2 ANQGSEA. The ends were cut back, 7 bases at V and 3 bases at J, with 13 bases in the middle. The chain's CDR3 is CSARTENYEQYF. CDR3 DNA: TGCAGCGCACGGACAGAGAACTACGAGCAGTACTTC.

CDR3 residues: CASSTGQWNTEAFF. For the CDR3, the DNA is TGTGCCAGCAGCACCGGACAGTGGAACACTGAAGCTTTCTTT. The chain links TRBV7-9 to TRBJ1-1; D possibly corresponds to TRBD1 (6 bases). The CDR3 contains 14 residues. V shed 5 bases and J shed 1 base, with 11 bases lying between them. Germline CDR1 reads SEHNR; CDR2 reads FQNEAQ (reference sequence).

This sequence joins TRBV20-1 and TRBJ2-7; no clear D. The ends were cut back, 4 bases at V and 3 bases at J, with 7 bases in the middle. Germline CDR1 reads DFQATT; CDR2 reads SNEGSKA (reference sequence). The CDR3 is 11 amino acids. Here the CDR3 DNA reads TGCAGTGCTACCAGAAACTACGAGCAGTACTTC. Its protein is CSATRNYEQYF.

The J gene is TRBJ1-5, the V gene TRBV7-2; weak D call: TRBD1 (5 bases). CDR1 is SGHTA, CDR2 FQGNSA, per germline. The CDR3 sequence is 13 residues long. Deletions cut 3 bases from V and 5 bases from J, with 8 bases between. The CDR3 region is CASSFDSDQPQHF. The CDR3 coding sequence is TGTGCCAGCAGCTTCGACAGTGATCAGCCCCAGCATTTT.

The chain has TRBV6-1 and TRBJ2-2; TRBD2 aligns across 7 bases. From germline, CDR1 is MNHNS and CDR2 SASEGT. The V segment lost 2 bases and the J segment 1 base; nucleotides outside the gene matches: 4. CDR3 length: 16 residues. For the CDR3, the DNA is TGTGCCAGCAGTGAAAGGGGCGGGGGGAACACCGGGGAGCTGTTTTTT. It yields the protein CASSERGGGNTGELFF.

V and J are TRBV9 and TRBJ1-1; D unclear. Germline lookup yields CDR1 SGDLS and CDR2 YYNGEE. V gave up 3 bases and J gave up 7 bases, with 13 bases separating them. This CDR3 has 13 amino acids. Here the CDR3 DNA reads TGTGCCAGCAGCGCACCAGTTTATCTTGAAGCTTTCTTT. This sequence encodes CASSAPVYLEAFF.

The chain links TRBV30 to TRBJ1-4; 7 bases align to TRBD1. Germline CDR1 and CDR2: GTSNPN and SVGIG (reference sequence). V gave up 2 bases and J gave up 0 bases; unmatched junction bases: 9. The CDR3 is made up of 17 amino acids. The CDR3 is CAWSSPGQPATNEKLFF. The CDR3 DNA reads TGTGCCTGGAGTTCACCGGGACAGCCGGCAACTAATGAAAAACTGTTTTTT.

The rearrangement links TRBV27 to TRBJ1-2; D may be TRBD1 (5 bases). CDR3 size: 15 residues. Germline V gene lookup returns CDR1 MNHEY and CDR2 SMNVEV (reference sequence). V lost 4 bases and J lost 4, with 16 bases in between. The CDR3 region is CASSSVGGKSYGYTF. The CDR3 DNA reads TGTGCCAGCAGTTCAGTGGGGGGGAAAAGCTATGGCTACACCTTC.

This rearrangement joins TRBV5-1 to TRBJ2-1; possibly TRBD2 for D (5 bases). This CDR3 is 11 amino acids long. The V end lost 2 bases, the J end lost 11 bases, and 8 bases lay between the germline ends. Germline CDR1 is SGHRS and CDR2 is YFSETQ. For the CDR3, the DNA is TGCGCCAGCAGCTTATCGGGAAAGCAGTTCTTC. It translates to CASSLSGKQFF.

V usage is TRBV7-2 and J usage is TRBJ1-6, with TRBD1 matching over 7 bases. CDR3 length equals 15 residues. The germline CDR1 and CDR2 sequences are SGHTA and FQGNSA. Trimming at V came to 3 bases and at J to 6 bases, leaving 5 bases not matched to a gene. The CDR3 nucleotides read TGTGCCAGCAGCTTGGCCGGGACAGCTAATTCACCCCTCCACTTT. Its protein is CASSLAGTANSPLHF.

This sequence joins TRBV21-1 and TRBJ1-2. TRBV21-1 is deemed a pseudogene. The CDR3 is 20 residues long. The CDR3 reads CASSKGEGPIPLNANYGYTF. The DNA of the CDR3 is TGTGCCAGCAGCAAGGGGGAGGGGCCAATTCCTCTGAATGCTAACTATGGCTACACCTTC.

This chain links TRBV30 with TRBJ1-5; D is perhaps TRBD1 (6 bases). V lost 3 bases, J lost 1 base, and 7 bases lay in between. Germline V lookup: CDR1 GTSNPN, CDR2 SVGIG (reference sequence). The CDR3 spans 13 residues. The CDR3 DNA reads as TGTGCCTGGAGGGGACAAAGCAATCAGCCCCAGCATTTT. This encodes CAWRGQSNQPQHF.

The V call is TRBV7-3, the J call TRBJ2-2; 8 positions match TRBD1. The V and J ends lost 4 bases and 4 bases, in that order; junction bases with no gene match: 11. This CDR3 spans 17 amino acids. Germline values: CDR1 SGHTA, CDR2 FQGTGA. DNA of the CDR3: TGTGCCAGCAGCTCGGGACAGGTCGGAGTGGGCACCGGGGAGCTGTTTTTT. Translation gives CASSSGQVGVGTGELFF.

The V call is TRBV29-1, the J call TRBJ1-2; the D gene is possibly TRBD1 (5 bases). This CDR3 is built from 13 residues. Germline loops: CDR1 SQVTM, CDR2 ANQGSEA. V dropped 1 base and J dropped 7 bases, with 13 bases sitting between them. CDR3 amino acids: CSVEAGQPRGYTF. CDR3 coding DNA: TGCAGCGTTGAAGCAGGGCAGCCCCGTGGCTACACCTTC. The full variable domain, with the rest looked up from reference TRBV29-1 and TRBJ1-2, is SAVISQKPSRDICQRGTSLTIQCQVDSQVTMMFWYRQQPGQSLTLIATANQGSEATYESGFVIDKFPISRPNLTFSTLTVSNMSPEDSSIYLCSVEAGQPRGYTFGSGTRLTVV.

J is TRBJ1-2 and V is TRBV12-3 or TRBV12-4, with D maybe TRBD1 (6 bases). There are 13 residues in the CDR3. With 4 bases removed from V and 2 bases from J, the gap between germline ends came to 8 bases. The CDR3 coding sequence is TGTGCCAGCAGTTACAGGGAGAACTATGGCTACACCTTC. Residues: CASSYRENYGYTF.

V gene TRBV6-5 combines with J gene TRBJ1-3; 8 bases map to TRBD1. This CDR3 spans 14 amino acids. Germline V lookup: CDR1 MNHEY, CDR2 SVGAGI. J was trimmed by 8 bases and V by 4 bases; bases with no gene match: 7. The DNA for the CDR3 is TGTGCCAGCAGTTCGCGGACAGGGCAGTACACCATATATTTT. Translated, it gives CASSSRTGQYTIYF.

The V gene is TRBV27, the J gene TRBJ2-1, with TRBD2 matching over 12 bases. Germline trimming cut 7 bases from V and 3 bases from J; bases unmatched to any gene: 10. The CDR3 sequence is 17 residues long. Germline CDR1 and CDR2: MNHEY and SMNVEV (reference sequence). This CDR3 reads CASKLTSGGPFYNEQFF. In DNA form, the CDR3 reads TGTGCCAGCAAACTTACTAGCGGGGGGCCATTCTACAATGAGCAGTTCTTC.

This rearrangement joins TRBV7-9 to TRBJ2-7, with TRBD1 matching 8 bases. Per germline, CDR1 SEHNR and CDR2 FQNEAQ (reference sequence). The ends lost 4 bases at V and 5 bases at J; junction bases unmatched: 7. The CDR3 covers 14 residues. The CDR3 DNA sequence: TGTGCCAGCAGCTATGACAGGGGCCCCCACGAGCAGTACTTC. This encodes CASSYDRGPHEQYF.

The chain recombines TRBV4-2 with TRBJ1-2; the D is unclear. Per the germline V gene, CDR1 is LGHNA and CDR2 is YNFKEQ. With 0 bases removed from V and 4 bases from J, the gap between germline ends came to 12 bases. The CDR3 extends over 15 amino acids. This chain's CDR3 is CASSQDLNEPYGYTF. In nucleotides, the CDR3 is TGTGCCAGCAGCCAAGACCTCAACGAGCCCTATGGCTACACCTTC.

V gene TRBV30 combines with J gene TRBJ2-2, with 8 bases aligning to TRBD1. V gave up 0 bases and J gave up 2 bases; unmatched junction bases: 11. There are 18 residues in the CDR3. The V gene's germline CDR1 is GTSNPN and CDR2 SVGIG (reference sequence). For the CDR3, the DNA is TGTGCCTGGAGTGTTCCTATCGGACAGGGCCTAAACACCGGGGAGCTGTTTTTT. Residues: CAWSVPIGQGLNTGELFF.

The chain has TRBV19 and TRBJ1-5; 7 bases are shared with TRBD1. The length of the CDR3 is 16 residues. The trim removed 4 bases at V and 4 bases at J, leaving 10 bases unmatched. Germline V gene sequence: CDR1 LNHDA, CDR2 SQIVND (reference sequence). The CDR3 loop reads CASSTLPGQRNQPQHF. The CDR3 DNA reads as TGTGCCAGTAGTACTCTACCGGGACAGAGGAATCAGCCCCAGCATTTT.

V usage is TRBV18 and J usage is TRBJ1-1; D remains ambiguous. The CDR3 totals 13 residues. Deletions cut 6 bases from V and 3 bases from J, with 11 bases between. The germline V gene encodes CDR1 KGHSH and CDR2 LQKENI. The CDR3 sequence is CASSHLEYTEAFF. DNA of the CDR3: TGTGCCAGCTCGCACCTCGAGTACACTGAAGCTTTCTTT.